Shown below are 12 T cell receptor beta chains from a single sample sequenced in a study of cytomegalovirus exposure and HLA in healthy donors. The PCR was carried out with 60 Vbeta primers and 13 Jbeta primers. This table comes from immunoSEQ multiplex PCR, and its TCRdb copy is limited to in-frame clones, with some not included. The sample carries 150,000 to 200,000 clones, approximately 80% recorded once. The sequencing input was PBMCs. The receptors originated from a boy between 10 and 17 years old in good health and CMV-seronegative.

The chain uses TRBV5-1 and TRBJ1-1; the D gene is possibly TRBD1 (6 bases). V shed 3 bases and J shed 0 bases, with 15 bases lying between them. The CDR3 contains 16 residues. Germline values: CDR1 SGHRS, CDR2 YFSETQ. The CDR3 coding sequence is TGCGCCAGCAGCTCCCCAGGACAGTCCATGAACACTGAAGCTTTCTTT. It encodes CASSSPGQSMNTEAFF.

The chain joins TRBV12-5 to TRBJ1-5, with D tentatively TRBD1 (6 bases). Trimming stripped 3 bases from V and 3 bases from J, with 15 bases between. The germline CDR1 and CDR2 sequences are LGHNT and FRNRAP. The CDR3 extends over 16 amino acids. Here the CDR3 DNA reads TGTGCTAGTGGTTTTCGAACGGACAGTTACAATCAGCCCCAGCATTTT. Protein: CASGFRTDSYNQPQHF.

Only a few counts were recorded for this clone. The J gene is TRBJ1-1, the V gene TRBV19; D is perhaps TRBD1 (5 bases). The V end was cut by 8 bases, the J end by 0 bases, with 13 bases between. CDR3 length: 14 amino acids. CDR1 LNHDA and CDR2 SQIVND come from the germline V gene (reference sequence). Written as DNA, the CDR3 is TGTGCCAGTGCTTCACAGGCGTTGAACACTGAAGCTTTCTTT. Its translation: CASASQALNTEAFF.

V usage is TRBV9 and J usage is TRBJ1-6, with D uncertain. The CDR3 is 16 amino acids. Looked up from germline, CDR1 is SGDLS and CDR2 is YYNGEE. The V end was cut by 2 bases, the J end by 3 bases, with 12 bases between. The DNA for the CDR3 is TGTGCCAGCAGCGTGGGTCAGAGACACTATAATTCACCCCTCCACTTT. This codes for CASSVGQRHYNSPLHF.

The chain carries TRBV12-5 and TRBJ2-1, with unresolved D. Per germline, CDR1 LGHNT and CDR2 FRNRAP. There are 15 residues in the CDR3. The ends were cut back, 3 bases at V and 8 bases at J, with 17 bases in the middle. The CDR3 loop reads CASGFDIKSPDEQFF. For the CDR3, the DNA is TGTGCTAGTGGTTTTGATATTAAGTCACCGGATGAGCAGTTCTTC.

This chain joins TRBV28 and TRBJ1-5; TRBD1 agrees at 7 bases. CDR3 length equals 16 residues. Germline lookup yields CDR1 MDHEN and CDR2 SYDVKM. J was trimmed by 1 base and V by 5 bases; bases with no gene match: 8. The CDR3 loop is CASSPPTGASNQPQHF. The CDR3 coding sequence is TGTGCCAGCAGTCCCCCTACAGGGGCGAGCAATCAGCCCCAGCATTTT.

Turning to this clone: Distinct nucleotide sequences in the sample also encode this CDR3. The chain recombines TRBV27 with TRBJ2-7; 8 bases are shared with TRBD1. V lost 6 bases and J lost 3; bases outside the gene matches: 4. The CDR3 consists of 13 residues. Germline V gene lookup returns CDR1 MNHEY and CDR2 SMNVEV (reference sequence). In nucleotides, the CDR3 is TGTGCCAGCAGCGTCGACAGGGGCTACGAGCAGTACTTC. This sequence encodes CASSVDRGYEQYF.

The V call is TRBV11-3, the J call TRBJ2-1, with 8 positions matching TRBD2. Germline-derived CDR1 and CDR2 are SGHNT and YENEEA. This CDR3 comprises 16 residues. With 5 bases clipped from V and 3 bases from J, the junction kept 9 bases outside the gene matches. Here the CDR3 reads CASSPTAGGFYNEQFF. The CDR3 nucleotides read TGTGCCAGCAGCCCCACGGCGGGAGGCTTCTACAATGAGCAGTTCTTC.

This clone was seen a handful of times. The V gene is TRBV7-9, the J gene TRBJ2-1, with TRBD2 as a possible D gene (6 bases). CDR1 is SEHNR and CDR2 is FQNEAQ in the germline V gene (reference sequence). This CDR3 is 15 amino acids long. Trimming removed 7 bases at V and 0 bases at J, with 13 bases between. The CDR3 region is CASMGGLSSYNEQFF. CDR3 in DNA: TGTGCCAGCATGGGGGGACTGAGCTCCTACAATGAGCAGTTCTTC.

The J gene is TRBJ1-2, the V gene TRBV9; D is unclear. The CDR3 is 12 amino acids. The germline V gene has CDR1 SGDLS and CDR2 YYNGEE. V dropped 4 bases and J dropped 4 bases, with 8 bases sitting between them. Here the CDR3 DNA reads TGTGCCAGCAGCCCCATGCGCTATGGCTACACCTTC. Amino acid sequence: CASSPMRYGYTF.

This chain connects TRBV5-6 to TRBJ2-7; TRBD1 matches at 9 bases. The V and J ends lost 3 bases and 6 bases, in that order; junction bases with no gene match: 13. From germline, CDR1 is SGHDT and CDR2 YYEEEE. The CDR3 sequence is 16 residues long. CDR3 in DNA: TGTGCCAGCAGCTACGGGCCGGACAGGGGCGGAGTCGAGCAGTACTTC. Protein sequence: CASSYGPDRGGVEQYF.

This chain uses TRBV7-9 with TRBJ1-1; no clear D gene. V lost 5 bases, J lost 0 bases, and 13 bases lay in between. Germline V gene sequence: CDR1 SEHNR, CDR2 FQNEAQ (reference sequence). The CDR3 runs to 15 residues. The CDR3 nucleotides are TGTGCCAGCAGCAGACACACCGGCATGAACACTGAAGCTTTCTTT. Protein: CASSRHTGMNTEAFF. Looking up the rest from reference TRBV7-9 and TRBJ1-1 gives the full variable domain: DTGVSQNPRHKITKRGQNVTFRCDPISEHNRLYWYRQTLGQGPEFLTYFQNEAQLEKSRLLSDRFSAERPKGSFSTLEIQRTEQGDSAMYLCASSRHTGMNTEAFFGQGTRLTVV.